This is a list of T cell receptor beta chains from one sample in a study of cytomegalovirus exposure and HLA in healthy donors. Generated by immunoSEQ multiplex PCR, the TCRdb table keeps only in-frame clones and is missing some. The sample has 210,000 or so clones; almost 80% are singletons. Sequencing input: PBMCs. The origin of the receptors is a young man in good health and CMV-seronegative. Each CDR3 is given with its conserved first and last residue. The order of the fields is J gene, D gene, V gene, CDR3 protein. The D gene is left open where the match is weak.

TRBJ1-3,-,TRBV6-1,CASSAGHGENTIYF
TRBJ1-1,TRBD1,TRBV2,CASSAPGQGWTEAFF
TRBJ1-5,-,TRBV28,CATRESNQPQHF
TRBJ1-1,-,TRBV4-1,CASSPTGFNTEAFF
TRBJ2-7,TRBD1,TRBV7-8,CASNPTGGQSYEQYF
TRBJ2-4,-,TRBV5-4,CASSREQQAKNIQYF
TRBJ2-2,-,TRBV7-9,CASSLAGLAGELFF
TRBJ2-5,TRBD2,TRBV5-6,CASSLGASGGASRYF
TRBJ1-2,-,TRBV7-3,CASSDDRTGYTF
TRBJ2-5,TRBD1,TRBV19,CASATGFQETQYF
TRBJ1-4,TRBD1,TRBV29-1,CSVSSTGINEKLFF
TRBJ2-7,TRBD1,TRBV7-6,CASSNRTGMRSYEQYF
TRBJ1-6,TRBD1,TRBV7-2,CASSLVGTGRIGSPLHF
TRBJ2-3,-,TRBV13,CASSPNTGWRTDTQYF
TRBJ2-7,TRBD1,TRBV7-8,CASSSDRGSYEQYF
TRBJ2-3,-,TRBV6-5,CASSYSTGTSTDTQYF
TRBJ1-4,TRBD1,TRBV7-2,CASQVNRGFNEKLFF
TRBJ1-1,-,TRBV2,CASSPQGPAFF
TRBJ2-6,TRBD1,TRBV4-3,CASSPQGQGASGANVLTF
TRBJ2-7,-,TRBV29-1,CSVVASTYEQYF
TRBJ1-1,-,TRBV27,CASSSQTNTEAFF
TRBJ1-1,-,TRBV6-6,CASSYSRISMNTEAFF
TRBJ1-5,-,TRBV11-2,CASSLGPGPDQPQHF
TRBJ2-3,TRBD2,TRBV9,CASSVDAGEGNTQYF
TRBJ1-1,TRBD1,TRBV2,CASSQQGENTEAFF
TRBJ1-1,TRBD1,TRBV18,CASSGTGFNTEAFF
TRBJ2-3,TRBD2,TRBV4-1,CASSRREDSTDTQYF
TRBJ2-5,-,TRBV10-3,CAISESTRGETQYF
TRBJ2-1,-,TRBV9,CASSVESSGQPYNEQFF
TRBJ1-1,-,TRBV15,CATSRDQGDGAFF
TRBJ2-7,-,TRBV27,CASSLQEDYEQYF
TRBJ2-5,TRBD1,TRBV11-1,CASSLTGAEETQYF
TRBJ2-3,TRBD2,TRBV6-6,CASSWGTSGQTDTQYF
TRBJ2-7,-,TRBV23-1,CASSPTYEQYF
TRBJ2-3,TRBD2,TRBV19,CASSISVLAGGSTDTQYF
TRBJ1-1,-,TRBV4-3,CASSHGLGNTEAFF
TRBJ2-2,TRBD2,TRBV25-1,CASSEFERGTGELFF
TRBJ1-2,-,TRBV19,CASSIEGGYYGYTF
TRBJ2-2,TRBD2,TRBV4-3,CASGSGGTGELFF
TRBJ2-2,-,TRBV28,CASTQGTGELFF
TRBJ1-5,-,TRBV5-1,CASSLTPWSNQPQHF
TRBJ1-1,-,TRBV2,CASRREPNTEAFF
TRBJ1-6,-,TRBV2,CASSAGGGNNSPLHF
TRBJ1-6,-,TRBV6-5,CASSPLAGRNSPLHF
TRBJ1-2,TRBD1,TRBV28,CASKDRDRELNPF
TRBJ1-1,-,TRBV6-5,CASSYQWNTEAFF
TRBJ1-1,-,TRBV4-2,CASSQVPGAEAFF
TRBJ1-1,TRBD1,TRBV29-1,CSVETGQLMNTEAFF
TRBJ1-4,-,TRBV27,CASSPLTREKLFF
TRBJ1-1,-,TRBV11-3,CASSSYEGVSAEAFF
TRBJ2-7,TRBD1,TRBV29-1,CSVETGQGTFYEQYF
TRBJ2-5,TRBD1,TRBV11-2,CASSLGVGTGGEETQYF
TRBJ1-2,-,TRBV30,CAWTRNPGVSSYGYTF
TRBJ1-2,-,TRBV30,CACLQGIYGYTF
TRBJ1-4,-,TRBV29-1,CSVLRVDEKLFF
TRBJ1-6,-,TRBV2,CASSETWSSPLHF
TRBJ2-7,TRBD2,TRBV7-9,CASSSTSGSLSYEQYF
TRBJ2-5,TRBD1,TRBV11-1,CASSPGQGGRETQYF
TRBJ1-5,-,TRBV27,CPGRGQPQHF
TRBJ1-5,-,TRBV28,CASSAAPREGGNQPQHF